The 18 T cell receptor beta chains in this list originate from one sample, sequenced in a study of blood T cell repertoires in COVID-19. Sequencing was performed with immunoSEQ multiplex PCR; in TCRdb, only in-frame clones are kept and a portion is missing. The sample has roughly 330,000 clones, 87% seen once; the top ten hold 7.5% to 10%. Sequencing was performed on peripheral blood. These receptor sequences come from a man aged 25 to 40 with COVID-19, enrolled during active disease.

The rearrangement joins TRBV14 to TRBJ1-1; D ambiguous. Trimming took off 6 bases at V and 11 bases at J, with 22 bases between the two ends. The germline V gene encodes CDR1 SGHDN and CDR2 FVKESK. This CDR3 comprises 14 residues. CDR3 in DNA: TGTGCCAGCAGTTACGGCGGTGGAGGGTTTGAGGCTTTCTTT. Its translation: CASSYGGGGFEAFF.

The CDR3 DNA sequence: TGCGCCAGCAGCCAAGATTTTGGCCGAAACACCATATATTTT. It yields the protein CASSQDFGRNTIYF. The chain joins TRBV4-3 to TRBJ1-3; D unclear. The CDR3 extends over 14 amino acids. Germline V gene sequence: CDR1 LGHNA, CDR2 YSLEER. V lost 0 bases, J lost 5 bases, and 8 bases lay in between.

The count of this clone is one. This chain links TRBV6-1 with TRBJ1-2; D call uncertain. V lost 2 bases, J lost 5 bases, and 6 bases lay in between. In germline, CDR1 is MNHNS, CDR2 SASEGT. The CDR3 covers 12 residues. The CDR3 bases are TGTGCCAGCAGTGAACAGACATATGGCTACACCTTC. Amino acids: CASSEQTYGYTF.

As to this clone: One end of the junction is discordant with germline, which a read error may explain. V and J are TRBV4-1 and TRBJ2-1; 7 bases agree with TRBD1. The CDR3 contains 14 residues. CDR1 is MGHRA, CDR2 YSYEKL, per germline. Written as DNA, the CDR3 is TGCGCCAGCAGCCAATCACCACACCGGGACAGTACGCTCTTC. As protein: CASSQSPHRDSTLF.

The chain carries TRBV28 and TRBJ2-7; 9 bases line up with TRBD1. Germline V gene data show CDR1 as MDHEN and CDR2 as SYDVKM. The CDR3 runs 14 residues. The J segment lost 0 bases and the V segment lost 6 bases, leaving 3 bases of the junction unmatched. In nucleotides, the CDR3 is TGTGCCAGCAGGGGACAGGGAAGCTCCTACGAGCAGTACTTC. This sequence encodes CASRGQGSSYEQYF. Drawing the rest from reference TRBV28 and TRBJ2-7, the complete variable domain is DVKVTQSSRYLVKRTGEKVFLECVQDMDHENMFWYRQDPGLGLRLIYFSYDVKMKEKGDIPEGYSVSREKKERFSLILESASTNQTSMYLCASRGQGSSYEQYFGPGTRLTVT.

A few counts support this clone. V is TRBV5-1 and J is TRBJ1-1; no clear D gene. This CDR3 comprises 16 residues. Trimming removed 4 bases at V and 2 bases at J, with 18 bases between. Germline V lookup: CDR1 SGHRS, CDR2 YFSETQ. The CDR3 spells CASSTGELAFNTEAFF. The CDR3 DNA is TGCGCCAGCAGCACCGGAGAATTAGCGTTCAACACTGAAGCTTTCTTT.

The rearrangement joins TRBV24-1 to TRBJ1-4; 12 nucleotides align to TRBD1. CDR3 length equals 22 residues. CDR1 and CDR2 from the germline V gene are KGHDR and SFDVKD. J lost 0 bases, V lost 4 bases, and 17 bases had no gene match. The CDR3 sequence is CATSDYRDRGRWGNPTNEKLFF. CDR3 in DNA: TGTGCCACCAGTGACTACCGGGACAGGGGGCGCTGGGGGAACCCAACTAATGAAAAACTGTTTTTT.

This clone showed up just a few times. The V call is TRBV18, the J call TRBJ2-6; no reliable D call. Germline V gene lookup returns CDR1 KGHSH and CDR2 LQKENI. There are 18 residues in the CDR3. Trimming removed 5 bases at V and 0 bases at J, with 17 bases between. CDR3 DNA: TGTGCCAGCTCAGCCATGACTCAAATATACTCTGGGGCCAACGTCCTGACTTTC. Translation gives CASSAMTQIYSGANVLTF.

J is TRBJ1-5 and V is TRBV7-2; D remains unclear. The V end was cut by 5 bases, the J end by 7 bases, with 12 bases between. CDR3 length: 13 residues. Germline CDR1 SGHTA, CDR2 FQGNSA. The CDR3 sequence: CASSPNLRQPQHF. In DNA, the CDR3 is TGTGCCAGCAGCCCGAATCTCAGGCAGCCCCAGCATTTT.

The J gene is TRBJ1-4, the V gene TRBV30, with D possibly TRBD1 on 5 matching bases. The CDR3 has 16 residues. Trimming removed 0 bases from V and 2 bases from J, with 13 bases in between. Germline lookup yields CDR1 GTSNPN and CDR2 SVGIG (reference sequence). This chain's CDR3 is CAWSVPTGGTNEKLFF. As DNA, the CDR3 is TGTGCCTGGAGTGTACCCACAGGTGGCACTAATGAAAAACTGTTTTTT.

V and J are TRBV11-2 and TRBJ1-3, with a tentative D call TRBD1 (6 bases). The CDR3 has 16 residues. Trimming pared 0 bases from V and 2 bases from J, leaving 11 bases between. Germline loops: CDR1 SGHAT, CDR2 FQNNGV. This CDR3 reads CASSLDSAGAGNTIYF. Written as DNA, the CDR3 is TGTGCCAGCAGCTTAGATTCGGCAGGGGCTGGAAACACCATATATTTT.

The J gene is TRBJ2-2, the V gene TRBV9, with 7 bases that match TRBD1. The CDR3 is 15 residues long. V was clipped by 4 bases and J by 7 bases; unmatched bases: 10. Germline-derived CDR1 and CDR2 are SGDLS and YYNGEE. CDR3 DNA: TGTGCCAGCAGCTTTACAGGGACAGCGCTCGGGGAGCTGTTTTTT. Encoded protein: CASSFTGTALGELFF.

The chain is built from TRBV30 and TRBJ2-3; 9 bases are shared with TRBD2. Germline V lookup: CDR1 GTSNPN, CDR2 SVGIG (reference sequence). With 0 bases clipped from V and 4 bases from J, the junction kept 14 bases outside the gene matches. The CDR3 has 18 amino acids. CDR3 DNA sequence: TGTGCCTGGAGTGTGGCTAGCGGGATCCCCTTGAGCGCAGATACGCAGTATTTT. Encoded protein: CAWSVASGIPLSADTQYF. Supplemented by reference TRBV30 and TRBJ2-3, the full variable domain reads SQTIHQWPATLVQPVGSPLSLECTVEGTSNPNLYWYRQAAGRGLQLLFYSVGIGQISSEVPQNLSASRPQDRQFILSSKKLLLSDSGFYLCAWSVASGIPLSADTQYFGPGTRLTVL.

The chain has TRBV5-1 and TRBJ2-5; no clear D gene. Germline CDR1 and CDR2: SGHRS and YFSETQ. The CDR3 is 13 amino acids. With 3 bases removed from V and 5 bases from J, the gap between germline ends came to 11 bases. The CDR3 nucleotides read TGCGCCAGCAGCTCTACTCATATCGAGACCCAGTACTTC. Encoded protein: CASSSTHIETQYF.

The chain has TRBV6-2 or TRBV6-3 and TRBJ1-5, with 10 bases lining up with TRBD1. V shed 6 bases, J shed 2 bases, and the junction held 13 bases outside the gene matches. CDR1 is MNHEY and CDR2 is SVGEGT in the germline V gene. The CDR3 has 18 amino acids. CDR3 coding DNA: TGTGCCAGCAGCCAGGGACAGGGGTCTCTTTCGGGCAATCAGCCCCAGCATTTT. Its protein product is CASSQGQGSLSGNQPQHF.

The chain employs TRBV28 and TRBJ1-4, with a possible D match to TRBD1 (5 bases). The CDR3 is made up of 20 amino acids. The V end lost 5 bases, the J end lost 0 bases, and 25 bases lay between the germline ends. The germline V gene encodes CDR1 MDHEN and CDR2 SYDVKM. The CDR3 spells CASSGNRGEVGTPTNEKLFF. The CDR3 nucleotides read TGTGCCAGCAGTGGGAACAGAGGGGAGGTCGGGACCCCAACTAATGAAAAACTGTTTTTT.

This clone has just a few counts. The rearrangement links TRBV19 to TRBJ2-1; no definite D call. This CDR3 spans 14 amino acids. V was pared by 4 bases and J by 3 bases, with 10 bases between. Per germline, CDR1 LNHDA and CDR2 SQIVND (reference sequence). The CDR3 reads CASSNGASYNEQFF. The CDR3 DNA is TGTGCCAGTAGTAACGGAGCGAGCTACAATGAGCAGTTCTTC.

CDR3 bases: TGCGCCAGCAGCCTGACATCGGATAACACTGAAGCTTTCTTT. Its protein is CASSLTSDNTEAFF. The chain recombines TRBV5-1 with TRBJ1-1; D gene unclear. Germline V lookup: CDR1 SGHRS, CDR2 YFSETQ. CDR3 length equals 14 residues. The germline V and J ends were trimmed by 4 bases and 2 bases, with 12 bases remaining between them.